The entry below describes one T cell receptor beta chain. The sample comes from a study of somatic mutations in cytotoxic T cells in rheumatoid arthritis. Germline assignment: CDR1 MNHEY and CDR2 SMNVEV (reference sequence). The CDR3 spans 12 residues. V lost 6 bases, J lost 6 bases, and 8 bases lay in between. Data came from immunoSEQ multiplex PCR; TCRdb stores just in-frame clones and leaves some out. The table includes under 7,500 clones, around 87% detected once. Sequenced input: CD8+ T cells sorted from blood. The chain uses TRBV27 and TRBJ2-2, with a tentative D call TRBD2 (6 bases). The sequence was obtained from a woman in her seventies with rheumatoid arthritis. Written as DNA, the CDR3 is TGTGCCAGCAGCCGGGGGTCCGGGGAGCTGTTTTTT. As protein: CASSRGSGELFF.